This record concerns one TCR beta chain sequence. This specimen belongs to a study of blood T cell repertoires in COVID-19. For the study at large: Samples taken during acute and convalescent COVID-19 were collected in the United States, Italy and Spain.

Enrolled through a virtual design, the participants were between 18 and 89 years of age and came from fewer than 30 US areas. Recovered status applied to Cohort 3 donors who had two consecutive negative PCRs. It also applied to those with clearance or with symptom resolution. The V gene's germline CDR1 is SGHRS and CDR2 YFSETQ. V lost 0 bases, J lost 8 bases, and 3 bases lay in between. This CDR3 has 11 amino acids. Profiled with immunoSEQ multiplex PCR; TCRdb holds only in-frame clones, not every one. The sample holds about 330,000 clones, about 90% seen once. This chain uses TRBV5-1 with TRBJ2-1; no clear D. This receptor was obtained from a young man who had recovered from COVID-19. Material for sequencing was PBMCs or T cells enriched from blood (not recorded which). This chain's CDR3 is CASSLVDEQFF. The CDR3 DNA sequence: TGCGCCAGCAGCTTGGTCGATGAGCAGTTCTTC.